This TCR beta chain came from a study of OX40 agonist ivuxolimab in advanced cancers. Study details: The treatment was a fully human IgG2 OX40 agonist, ivuxolimab. Three individuals attained partial responses, comprising one hepatocellular carcinoma case and two cutaneous melanoma cases. A mean age of about 59 years, range about 20 to 85, was recorded, and around 85% were male. Overall study results and limits: More expanded clones were seen, on average, in CD8+ T cells than in CD4+.

In regard to this clone: Its antigen remains unidentified.

TCRdb keeps only in-frame clones here, not all; method: immunoSEQ multiplex PCR. Of over 60,000 clones in the sample, roughly 85% were seen once. The CDR3 is 13 residues long. Trimming left V 6 bases short and J 4 bases short, with 13 bases between. Per germline, CDR1 SGHDT and CDR2 YYEEEE. The J gene is TRBJ1-1, the V gene TRBV5-6; no firm D call. The starting material was CD4+ or CD8+ T cells sorted from blood, obtained in a trial of the OX40 agonist ivuxolimab. The receptor's source is an adult with an advanced solid tumor such as melanoma, head and neck, liver or kidney cancer. The CDR3 is CASIYLGGTEAFF. CDR3 sequence (DNA): TGTGCCAGCATCTATCTCGGTGGCACTGAAGCTTTCTTT.